A single sample is the source of the 5 T cell receptor beta chains below, sequenced in a study of radiation and T cells in renal cell carcinoma. Described time point: baseline pretreatment blood. Treatment here: 15 Gy SBRT to primary tumor, nephrectomy 4 weeks later. TCRdb keeps only in-frame clones here, not all; method: immunoSEQ multiplex PCR. The table has 130,000 to 150,000 clones, roughly nine tenths seen once. This sample comprised blood, obtained from a patient whose treatment included radiotherapy and nephrectomy. The receptors here all came from a woman aged 70 to 79 with renal cell carcinoma.

The chain joins TRBV14 to TRBJ2-7; a weak D match, TRBD2 (5 bases). This CDR3 is built from 13 residues. Germline V gives CDR1 SGHDN, CDR2 FVKESK. The V gene lost 0 bases and the J gene lost 3 bases, with 6 bases spanning the gap. For the CDR3, the DNA is TGTGCCAGCAGCCAAGACGGGGTCTACGAGCAGTACTTC. Its translation is CASSQDGVYEQYF. Complete variable domain (other parts from reference TRBV14 and TRBJ2-7): EAGVTQFPSHSVIEKGQTVTLRCDPISGHDNLYWYRRVMGKEIKFLLHFVKESKQDESGMPNNRFLAERTGGTYSTLKVQPAELEDSGVYFCASSQDGVYEQYFGPGTRLTVT.

The rearrangement uses TRBV5-1 and TRBJ2-3; D unresolved. The V end lost 4 bases, the J end lost 0 bases, and 12 bases lay between the germline ends. Germline CDR1 reads SGHRS; CDR2 reads YFSETQ. CDR3 length: 15 amino acids. CDR3 nucleotide sequence: TGCGCCAGCAGCGTGGACGGCACTAGCACAGATACGCAGTATTTT. It encodes CASSVDGTSTDTQYF.

CDR3 sequence: CASSVGWLTKNIQYF. The DNA of the CDR3 is TGTGCCAGCAGCGTAGGGTGGTTAACCAAAAACATTCAGTACTTC. The chain employs TRBV9 and TRBJ2-4; no reliable D call. The CDR3 consists of 15 residues. The V end was cut by 0 bases, the J end by 2 bases, with 9 bases between. From germline, CDR1 is SGDLS and CDR2 YYNGEE.

The chain recombines TRBV2 with TRBJ1-3, with TRBD1 identical over 8 bases. V trimming: 5 bases; J trimming: 0 bases; junction bases outside the gene matches: 6. This CDR3 is built from 16 residues. Germline lookup yields CDR1 SNHLY and CDR2 FYNNEI. The DNA for the CDR3 is TGTGCCAGCAGTTGGGGACAGGCGAGCTCTGGAAACACCATATATTTT. It is translated as CASSWGQASSGNTIYF.

This chain joins TRBV20-1 and TRBJ2-7, with D perhaps TRBD1 or TRBD2 (6 bases each). This CDR3 is built from 11 residues. CDR1 is DFQATT, CDR2 SNEGSKA, per germline (reference sequence). The V end lost 6 bases, the J end lost 7 bases, and 13 bases lay between the germline ends. The CDR3 sequence: CSAGGQREQYF. CDR3 nucleotides: TGCAGTGCGGGAGGACAGAGAGAGCAGTACTTC.